Listed below are T cell receptor beta chains from one sample, sequenced in a study of blood T cell repertoires in COVID-19. Sequencing used immunoSEQ multiplex PCR; TCRdb keeps in-frame clones, though not all of them. The sample includes about 69,000 clones, under 85% of them seen just once. Sequencing used peripheral blood. These receptors were obtained from a man aged 60 to 75 with acute or convalescent COVID-19. CDR3s include the opening cysteine and the closing phenylalanine or tryptophan.

14 TRBV19 CASTRDSYNEKLFF
14 TRBV7-2 CASSRTANTGELFF
15 TRBV12-5 CASGRGQLGFYGYTF
15 TRBV18 CASSPPGLGTYEQYF
16 TRBV27 CASSPGGTGNNSPLHF
15 TRBV6-5 CASRILQGTSYEQYF
13 TRBV10-3 CAIREGGEETQYF
15 TRBV9 CASSDSGGSTDTQYF
15 TRBV7-2 CASSRGATVEETQYF
15 TRBV5-8 CASSSGRGVQETQYF
16 TRBV5-6 CASSLVSAGRQETQYF
14 TRBV5-1 CASSFDSYNSPLHF
17 TRBV30 CAWSPRYRGPRGTEAFF
13 TRBV9 CASSVGTHYEQYF
13 TRBV6-5 CASGGGKNTEAFF
13 TRBV6-5 CVVGGAPGQPQHF
13 TRBV7-9 CASSPVGLETQYF
12 TRBV10-3 CAISDPVQEAFF
15 TRBV19 CASSSQGWTNEKLFF
15 TRBV3-1/TRBV3-2 CASSQGGGHNQPQHF
15 TRBV7-2 CASSFGRGLGQPQHF
16 TRBV7-9 CASSLEGRWSNYGYTF
15 TRBV7-9 CASSLAVRGNYGYTF
15 TRBV6-2/TRBV6-3 CASSYGANRPTEAFF
15 TRBV18 CASSPSSGSNYGYTF
16 TRBV27 CASSPLRAGAAYEQYF